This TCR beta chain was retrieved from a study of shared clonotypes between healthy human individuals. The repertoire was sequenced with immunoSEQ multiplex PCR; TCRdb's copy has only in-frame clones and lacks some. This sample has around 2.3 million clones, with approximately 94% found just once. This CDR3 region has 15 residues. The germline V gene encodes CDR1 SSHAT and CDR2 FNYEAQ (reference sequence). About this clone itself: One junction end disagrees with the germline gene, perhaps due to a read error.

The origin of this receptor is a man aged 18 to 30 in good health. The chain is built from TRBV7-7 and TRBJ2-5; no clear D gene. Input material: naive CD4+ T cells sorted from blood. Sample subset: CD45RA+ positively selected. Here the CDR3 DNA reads TGTGCTAGCAGCCTCTTTGAAGGGCGTCAAGAGACCCAGTACTTC. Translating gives CASSLFEGRQETQYF.